These T cell receptor beta chains were read from a single sample in a study of T cells after yellow fever vaccination. TCRdb reprocessed the 5' RACE reads via MiXCR and lists one record per CDR3 protein. This table has 65,000 to 90,000 distinct CDR3 sequences, approximately 7.5% appearing once. The material was CD8+ T cells sorted from PBMCs, obtained on the day of the yellow fever booster vaccination. The receptors stem from a man aged 25 to 45 who received the YFV17D yellow fever vaccine. Each CDR3 is given with its conserved first and last residue. A D gene is named only where the DNA matches it firmly. Only some rows state a clone size, as once, few, many or a class for expanded clones.

size: -; V: TRBV7-9; J: TRBJ1-6; D: -; DNA: TGTGCCAGCAGCCTCAATTCACCCCTCCACTTT; CDR3: CASSLNSPLHF
size: -; V: TRBV7-6; J: TRBJ1-4; D: -; DNA: TGTGCCAGCAGCCCTGACGGAATCAATGAAAAACTGTTTTTT; CDR3: CASSPDGINEKLFF
size: -; V: TRBV4-3; J: TRBJ1-1; D: TRBD1; DNA: TGCGCCAGCAGCCAAACACCGAACAGGGGGGGCACTGAAGCTTTCTTT; CDR3: CASSQTPNRGGTEAFF
size: -; V: TRBV7-9; J: TRBJ1-5; D: -; DNA: TGTGCCAGCAGCTCAAACAGGGAAGCGGGTCAGCCCCAGCATTTT; CDR3: CASSSNREAGQPQHF
size: -; V: TRBV4-3; J: TRBJ2-1; D: TRBD2; DNA: TGCGCCAGCAGCCAATTTATGGGGGGGGAGCAGTTCTTC; CDR3: CASSQFMGGEQFF
size: few; V: TRBV7-9; J: TRBJ1-4; D: TRBD1; DNA: TGTGCCAGCAGCGCCTTACAGGGGATCGGTAGTGAAAAACTGTTTTTT; CDR3: CASSALQGIGSEKLFF
size: -; V: TRBV7-9; J: TRBJ1-2; D: -; DNA: TGTGCCAGCAGCTTATGGCCGGACGAGACCTTC; CDR3: CASSLWPDETF
size: few; V: TRBV5-1; J: TRBJ1-1; D: TRBD1; DNA: TGCGCCAGCCGCCCAGGGGGCCTGGGCACTGAAGCTTTCTTT; CDR3: CASRPGGLGTEAFF
size: few; V: TRBV20-1; J: TRBJ2-1; D: -; DNA: TGCAGTGCTATAAGTTTAGAGTTGGAGGGGCACAATGAGCAGTTCTTC; CDR3: CSAISLELEGHNEQFF
size: few; V: TRBV20-1; J: TRBJ2-3; D: -; DNA: TGCAGTGCCGACACAGATACGCAGTATTTT; CDR3: CSADTDTQYF
size: -; V: TRBV7-3; J: TRBJ2-1; D: TRBD1; DNA: TGTGCCAGCAGCTTGCGACAGGGGTACAATGAGCAGTTCTTC; CDR3: CASSLRQGYNEQFF
size: -; V: TRBV29-1; J: TRBJ2-3; D: TRBD2; DNA: TGCAGCGGTCGTCTAGCGGGCGCCACAGATACGCAGTATTTT; CDR3: CSGRLAGATDTQYF
size: many; V: TRBV7-9; J: TRBJ2-1; D: -; DNA: TGTGCCAGCAGCCCCGGGAGTGAGCAGTTCTTC; CDR3: CASSPGSEQFF
size: -; V: TRBV29-1; J: TRBJ1-3; D: -; DNA: TGCAGCGTTGAACCGGGCTTATCTGGAAACACCATATATTTT; CDR3: CSVEPGLSGNTIYF
size: few; V: TRBV9; J: TRBJ1-5; D: -; DNA: TGTGCCAGCAGCGTAGCAAGTGGGCAGCCCCAGCATTTT; CDR3: CASSVASGQPQHF
size: few; V: TRBV7-2; J: TRBJ2-7; D: -; DNA: TGTGCCAGCAGCTCGACAGCTATCTACGAGCAGTACTTC; CDR3: CASSSTAIYEQYF